The entry that follows covers one T cell receptor beta chain sequence. Blood got drawn at baseline, again on cycle 4 day 1, and then on cycle 7 day 1. The sample is drawn from a study of OX40 agonist ivuxolimab in advanced cancers. Looking at the study overall: Hepatocellular carcinoma, melanoma, renal cell or head and neck cancer was diagnosed in the dose-escalation patients. Three partial responders included one hepatocellular carcinoma patient and two cutaneous melanoma patients.

Some clones are missing from TCRdb's copy, which holds only in-frame ones; the method was immunoSEQ multiplex PCR. The sample gives about 59,000 clones, 75% to 85% of which show up once; less than 0.9% is in the top ten. The germline gives CDR1 SGDLS, CDR2 YYNGEE. The V end lost 3 bases, the J end lost 8 bases, and 20 bases lay between the germline ends. There are 15 residues in the CDR3. The input for sequencing was CD4+ or CD8+ T cells sorted from blood, taken in a trial of the OX40 agonist ivuxolimab. This sequence originates from an adult with an advanced solid tumor such as melanoma, head and neck, liver or kidney cancer. The chain joins TRBV9 to TRBJ1-2, with D maybe TRBD1 (6 bases). The CDR3 nucleotides read TGTGCCAGCAGCGCTGGAGGGGGATACGTTTCGGGCTACACCTTC. Translation gives CASSAGGGYVSGYTF.